This T cell receptor (delta chain) originates from a study of gammadelta T cells in human blood. This clone qualifies as medium-sized. The CDR3 is 19 residues long. Trimming pared 1 base from V and 0 bases from J, leaving 21 bases between. The germline CDR1 and CDR2 sequences are TSWWSYY and QGS. TCRdb redid the clone calls on the RT-PCR reads with CATT. The table includes 970 or so delta-chain clones, roughly 37% detected once. The receptor's source is a human donor. Source material: non-Vgamma9Vdelta2 gamma-delta T cells from infant blood. The chain has TRDV1 and TRDJ1; no clear D. CDR3 DNA: TGTGCTCTTGGGGAACCACACCGACTAAAGAAACCCTACACCGATAAACTCATCTTT. Translating gives CALGEPHRLKKPYTDKLIF.